This T cell receptor beta chain is drawn from a study of shared clonotypes between healthy human individuals. Every immunoSEQ plate was one replicate of a subset's evenly spread DNA. Libraries were prepared by immunoSEQ multiplex PCR; TCRdb keeps only in-frame clonotypes and omits some of them. The table includes about 2.5 million clones, 85% to 95% detected once. General observations from the study: Richness estimates generally favored naive over memory subsets. Some clonotypes were shared by all four sorted-subset donors, while others were not shared. The non-shared ones had lower generation probabilities than the shared ones.

Germline CDR1 and CDR2: ENHRY and SYGVKD. The germline V and J ends were trimmed by 8 bases and 7 bases, with 17 bases remaining between them. The CDR3 runs 13 residues. This clone was counted a single time. The antigen is undetermined. Sequenced sample: naive CD4+ T cells from PBMCs. Noted subset: CD45RA+ positively selected. The source of this sequence is a man aged 18-30 years in good health. Some clones in this sample may be carry-over from other donors' samples. The J gene is TRBJ1-2, the V gene TRBV10-3; D uncertain. In DNA form, the CDR3 reads TGTGCCATCGGCCCCGGAGAGGCAGCTGGCTACACCTTC. It codes for CAIGPGEAAGYTF.